These T cell receptor beta chains were read from a single sample in a study of beta chain features in type 1 diabetes. Method: immunoSEQ multiplex PCR; TCRdb's copy keeps in-frame clones and lacks some. The sample records around 500,000 clones, 9.5% to 12% being singletons. The sequenced sample consisted of naive CD4+ T cells from blood. The receptors shown here come from a woman younger than 30 in good health. CDR3s include the opening cysteine and the closing phenylalanine or tryptophan. Clone size is stated in some rows and not others, as once, few, many or a class when expanded.

>TRBV4-1|NA
CASSRRDRDIYGYTF
>TRBV19|few
CASRKTGSETQYF
>TRBV19|few
CASSIKRNEQFF
>TRBV5-6|NA
CASSLGPAGPWGDTQYF
>TRBV11-2|NA
CASSPLNVRLMENIQYF
>TRBV13|NA
CASSPRGGDGYTF
>TRBV9|many
CASSEGDRETQYF
>TRBV25-1|NA
CASSGGQKAPYEQYF
>TRBV7-2|few
CASSHGRTINEKLFF
>TRBV29-1|few
CSVGVTSSYEQYF
>TRBV7-9|few
CASSFSRTSRTDTQYF
>TRBV20-1|NA
CSAQSTDTQYF
>TRBV5-1|few
CASSQGSASYEQYF
>TRBV30|NA
CAWTDSGNTIYF
>TRBV7-9|few
CASALPGQSFYEQYF
>TRBV21-1|few
CASSNFSNGAFF
>TRBV4-1|NA
CASSHGTSAFYEQYF
>TRBV4-3|few
CASSQDPGTEQYF
>TRBV14|few
CASSQDLTATDTQYF
>TRBV11-3|NA
CASRCWGGWCGEQFF
>TRBV27|NA
CASSLGSGDRDTQYF
>TRBV28|few
CASSSPARNYGYTF
>TRBV7-9|few
CASSPGLAGQETQYF
>TRBV29-1|many
CSVEHRGYNEQFF
>TRBV27|few
CASRSRGSSTDTQYF
>TRBV6-6|NA
CASSYGGTGGYTF
>TRBV11-2|NA
CASSLGGLAATKNIQYF
>TRBV29-1|NA
CSVAGTSGNRQAFF
>TRBV28|NA
CASMAQRAFF
>TRBV5-1|NA
CASSRTGPNTEAFF
>TRBV4-2|NA
CASSLGPHLSGANVLTF
>TRBV6-5|NA
CASSYSIGVYEQYF
>TRBV9|few
CASSVATGNEQFF
>TRBV29-1|few
CSGLARYNEQFF
>TRBV5-4|few
CASSLVRTSGAPDTQYF
>TRBV27|few
CASSLSGVRNQPQHF